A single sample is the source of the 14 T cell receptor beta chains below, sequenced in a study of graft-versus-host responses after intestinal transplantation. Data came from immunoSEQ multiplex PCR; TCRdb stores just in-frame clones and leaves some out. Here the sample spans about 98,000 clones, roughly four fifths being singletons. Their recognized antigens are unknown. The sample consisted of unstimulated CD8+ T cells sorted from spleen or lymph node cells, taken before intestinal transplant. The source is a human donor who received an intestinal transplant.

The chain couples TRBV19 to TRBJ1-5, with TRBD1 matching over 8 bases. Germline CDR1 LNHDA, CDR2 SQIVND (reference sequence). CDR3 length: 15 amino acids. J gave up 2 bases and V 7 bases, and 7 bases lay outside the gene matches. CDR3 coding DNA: TGTGCCAGTACCTCGGACAGGGTGGGCAATCAGCCCCAGCATTTT. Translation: CASTSDRVGNQPQHF.

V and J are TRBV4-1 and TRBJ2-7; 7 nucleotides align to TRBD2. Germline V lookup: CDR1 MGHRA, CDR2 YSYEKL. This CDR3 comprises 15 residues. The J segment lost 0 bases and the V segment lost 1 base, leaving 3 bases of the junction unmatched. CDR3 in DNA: TGCGCCAGCAGCCAAGGGCGGGAGAGCTCCTACGAGCAGTACTTC. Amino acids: CASSQGRESSYEQYF.

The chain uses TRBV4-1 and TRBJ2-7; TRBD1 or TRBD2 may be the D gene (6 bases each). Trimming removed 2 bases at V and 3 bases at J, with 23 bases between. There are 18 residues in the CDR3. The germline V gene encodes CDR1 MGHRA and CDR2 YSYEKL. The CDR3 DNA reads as TGCGCCAGCAGCCAAAGCAGGGGCTCTCGGACGGACTACTACGAGCAGTACTTC. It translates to CASSQSRGSRTDYYEQYF.

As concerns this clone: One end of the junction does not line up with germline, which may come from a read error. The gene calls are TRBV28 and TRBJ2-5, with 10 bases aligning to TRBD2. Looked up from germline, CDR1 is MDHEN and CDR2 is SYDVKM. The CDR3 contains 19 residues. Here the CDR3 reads CTSSLWTSGTIPAQETQYF. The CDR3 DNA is TGTACCAGCAGTTTATGGACTAGCGGAACTATTCCCGCTCAAGAGACCCAGTACTTC. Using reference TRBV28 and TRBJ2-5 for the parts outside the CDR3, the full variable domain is DVKVTQSSRYLVKRTGEKVFLECVQDMDHENMFWYRQDPGLGLRLIYFSYDVKMKEKGDIPEGYSVSREKKERFSLILESASTNQTSMYLCTSSLWTSGTIPAQETQYFGPGTRLLVL.

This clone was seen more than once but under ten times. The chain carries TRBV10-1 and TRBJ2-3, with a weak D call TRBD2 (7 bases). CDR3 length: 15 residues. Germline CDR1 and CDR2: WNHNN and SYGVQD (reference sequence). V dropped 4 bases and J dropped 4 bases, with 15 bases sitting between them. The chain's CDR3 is CASSGGGPDPDTQYF. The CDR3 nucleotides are TGCGCCAGCAGTGGGGGGGGGCCGGACCCAGATACGCAGTATTTT.

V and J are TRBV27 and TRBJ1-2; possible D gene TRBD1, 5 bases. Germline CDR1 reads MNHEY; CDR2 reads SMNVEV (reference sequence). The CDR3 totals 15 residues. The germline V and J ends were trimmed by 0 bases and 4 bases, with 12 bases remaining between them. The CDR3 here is CASSLSGSGRYGYTF. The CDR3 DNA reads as TGTGCCAGCAGTTTATCGGGTTCAGGGCGCTATGGCTACACCTTC.

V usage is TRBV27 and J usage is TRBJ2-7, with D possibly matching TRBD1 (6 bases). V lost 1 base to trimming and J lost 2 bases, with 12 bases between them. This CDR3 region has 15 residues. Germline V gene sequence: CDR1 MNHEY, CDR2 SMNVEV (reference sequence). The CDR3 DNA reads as TGTGCCAGCAGTTTATATAGGACAGTTCCCTACGAGCAGTACTTC. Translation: CASSLYRTVPYEQYF.

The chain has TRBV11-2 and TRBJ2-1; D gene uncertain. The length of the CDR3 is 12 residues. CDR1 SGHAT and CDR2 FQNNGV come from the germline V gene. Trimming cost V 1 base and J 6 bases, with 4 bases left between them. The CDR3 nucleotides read TGTGCCAGCAGCTTAGTTAGCAATGAGCAGTTCTTC. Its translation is CASSLVSNEQFF.

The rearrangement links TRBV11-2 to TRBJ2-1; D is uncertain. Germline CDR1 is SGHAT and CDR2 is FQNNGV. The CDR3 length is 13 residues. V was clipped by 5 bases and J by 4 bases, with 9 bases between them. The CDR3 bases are TGTGCCAGCAGCGCCTCTACTTACAATGAGCAGTTCTTC. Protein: CASSASTYNEQFF. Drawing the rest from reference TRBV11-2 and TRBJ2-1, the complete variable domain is EAGVAQSPRYKIIEKRQSVAFWCNPISGHATLYWYQQILGQGPKLLIQFQNNGVVDDSQLPKDRFSAERLKGVDSTLKIQPAKLEDSAVYLCASSASTYNEQFFGPGTRLTVL.

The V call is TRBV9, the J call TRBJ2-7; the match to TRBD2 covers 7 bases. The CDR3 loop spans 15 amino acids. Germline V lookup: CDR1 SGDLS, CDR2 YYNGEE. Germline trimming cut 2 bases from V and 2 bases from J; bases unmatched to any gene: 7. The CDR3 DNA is TGTGCCAGCAGCGTGTTTCCGGGGGGACCCTACGAGCAGTACTTC. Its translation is CASSVFPGGPYEQYF.

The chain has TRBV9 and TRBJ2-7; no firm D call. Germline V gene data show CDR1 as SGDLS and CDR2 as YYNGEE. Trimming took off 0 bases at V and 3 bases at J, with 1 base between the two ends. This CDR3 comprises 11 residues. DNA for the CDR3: TGTGCCAGCAGCGTAGGCTACGAGCAGTACTTC. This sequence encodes CASSVGYEQYF.

CDR3 sequence: CASSYLGVSEQYF. The CDR3 nucleotides read TGTGCCAGCAGTTACCTGGGGGTTAGCGAGCAGTACTTC. The V gene is TRBV6-6, the J gene TRBJ2-7; either TRBD1 or TRBD2 may fit D (5 bases each). The CDR3 runs 13 residues. Germline V gives CDR1 MNHNY, CDR2 SVGAGI (reference sequence). With 2 bases removed from V and 6 bases from J, the gap between germline ends came to 11 bases.

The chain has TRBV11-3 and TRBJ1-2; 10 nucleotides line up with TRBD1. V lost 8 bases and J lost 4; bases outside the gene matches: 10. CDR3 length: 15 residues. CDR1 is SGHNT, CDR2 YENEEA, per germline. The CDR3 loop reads CASRTGTGATYGYTF. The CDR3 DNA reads TGTGCCAGCCGTACGGGGACAGGGGCCACCTATGGCTACACCTTC.

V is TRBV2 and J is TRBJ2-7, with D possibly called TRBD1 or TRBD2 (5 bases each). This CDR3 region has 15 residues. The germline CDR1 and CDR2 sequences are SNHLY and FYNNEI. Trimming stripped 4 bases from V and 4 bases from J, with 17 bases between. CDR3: CASSGWGRSPYEQYF. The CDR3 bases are TGTGCCAGCAGTGGTTGGGGACGGAGTCCTTACGAGCAGTACTTC.